The 24 T cell receptor beta chains presented below share a single source sample, sequenced in a study of OX40 agonist ivuxolimab in advanced cancers. The protocol was immunoSEQ multiplex PCR, while the TCRdb copy is restricted to in-frame clones and leaves out a portion. The sample carries about 66,000 clones, under 85% recorded once. Source: CD4+ or CD8+ T cells sorted from blood, taken in a trial of the OX40 agonist ivuxolimab. These receptor sequences come from an adult with an advanced solid tumor such as melanoma, head and neck, liver or kidney cancer.

This sequence joins TRBV28 and TRBJ1-2; TRBD1 might be the D (6 bases). V shed 7 bases and J shed 4 bases, with 19 bases lying between them. Germline-derived CDR1 and CDR2 are MDHEN and SYDVKM. The CDR3 contains 15 residues. As DNA, the CDR3 is TGTGCCAGCACCCGTCCCCCCCAGGGGAGCTATGGCTACACCTTC. This sequence encodes CASTRPPQGSYGYTF.

The chain links TRBV5-1 to TRBJ2-7; D call uncertain. The CDR3 length is 14 residues. Per the germline V gene, CDR1 is SGHRS and CDR2 is YFSETQ. V lost 2 bases and J 7 bases, leaving 16 bases between the germline ends. This CDR3 is CASSLPLGSPEQYF. The CDR3 nucleotides are TGCGCCAGCAGCTTACCCCTGGGTAGCCCGGAGCAGTACTTC.

This chain connects TRBV5-1 to TRBJ2-7, with 11 bases aligning to TRBD2. J lost 7 bases, V lost 0 bases, and 9 bases had no gene match. The CDR3 extends over 16 amino acids. Germline V gene sequence: CDR1 SGHRS, CDR2 YFSETQ. The CDR3 protein is CASSLAKLAGGDEQYF. Here the CDR3 DNA reads TGCGCCAGCAGCTTGGCGAAGCTAGCGGGAGGTGATGAGCAGTACTTC.

This clone was observed a few times. The chain carries TRBV11-2 and TRBJ2-2; possibly TRBD1 for D (6 bases). The CDR3 has 17 amino acids. Per germline, CDR1 SGHAT and CDR2 FQNNGV. The V and J ends lost 6 bases and 0 bases respectively, with 17 bases between them. The CDR3 nucleotides read TGTGCCAGCAGTCATTTTAGCAGGGGATCGAACACCGGGGAGCTGTTTTTT. Its protein product is CASSHFSRGSNTGELFF.

This chain connects TRBV18 to TRBJ2-3, with 13 nucleotides matching TRBD2. The CDR3 spans 16 residues. The ends lost 2 bases at V and 4 bases at J; junction bases unmatched: 3. Germline-derived CDR1 and CDR2 are KGHSH and LQKENI. The CDR3 protein is CASSPVTSGRADTQYF. Written as DNA, the CDR3 is TGTGCCAGCTCACCAGTAACTAGCGGGAGGGCAGATACGCAGTATTTT.

CDR3 region: CASSSARHSNEQFF. CDR3 bases: TGTGCCAGCAGCTCCGCGCGGCATTCCAATGAGCAGTTCTTC. V usage is TRBV7-2 and J usage is TRBJ2-1; D not certain. The CDR3 consists of 14 residues. V was cut by 4 bases and J by 6 bases, with 13 bases left in between. Germline CDR1 SGHTA, CDR2 FQGNSA.

The rearrangement links TRBV7-2 to TRBJ2-2; no clear D gene. Trimming left V 2 bases short and J 11 bases short, with 6 bases between. CDR1 is SGHTA and CDR2 is FQGNSA in the germline V gene. This CDR3 comprises 11 residues. This CDR3 is CASSLTLELFF. The CDR3 region has the DNA TGTGCCAGCAGCTTAACCCTAGAGCTGTTTTTT.

The chain combines TRBV6-1 with TRBJ1-4; TRBD1 agrees at 7 bases. J gave up 5 bases and V 6 bases, and 6 bases lay outside the gene matches. CDR1 MNHNS and CDR2 SASEGT come from the germline V gene. The CDR3 extends over 14 amino acids. The DNA for the CDR3 is TGTGCCAGCAGAACAGGGGTCGGGAATGAAAAACTGTTTTTT. It specifies CASRTGVGNEKLFF.

The chain has TRBV7-6 and TRBJ2-3; D call uncertain. The CDR3 covers 13 residues. The germline V gene has CDR1 SGHVS and CDR2 FNYEAQ. The germline V and J ends were trimmed by 6 bases and 3 bases, with 10 bases remaining between them. CDR3 in DNA: TGTGCCAGCAGACCACTAACGACAGATACGCAGTATTTT. Residues: CASRPLTTDTQYF.

This chain joins TRBV7-2 and TRBJ1-3; D ambiguous. CDR1 and CDR2 from the germline V gene are SGHTA and FQGNSA. This CDR3 spans 16 amino acids. V was pared by 3 bases and J by 0 bases, with 12 bases between. CDR3 amino acids: CASSLNGGRSGNTIYF. CDR3 DNA: TGTGCCAGCAGCTTGAACGGCGGCCGCTCTGGAAACACCATATATTTT.

The chain joins TRBV11-3 to TRBJ2-1, with 8 bases lining up with TRBD2. V lost 5 bases to trimming and J lost 8 bases; unmatched junction nucleotides: 14. Germline CDR1 is SGHNT and CDR2 is YENEEA. This CDR3 contains 16 residues. The CDR3 sequence: CASSQARGGGYHEQFF. For the CDR3, the DNA is TGTGCCAGCAGCCAAGCTCGGGGGGGAGGGTACCATGAGCAGTTCTTC.

The gene calls are TRBV6-1 and TRBJ2-7, with 7 bases aligning to TRBD1. The CDR3 runs to 13 residues. The V gene's germline CDR1 is MNHNS and CDR2 SASEGT. With V trimmed by 8 bases and J by 0 bases, 4 bases remained unmatched. The CDR3 nucleotides are TGTGCCAGCGGCGACAGGGCCTCCTACGAGCAGTACTTC. Translation gives CASGDRASYEQYF.

V and J are TRBV5-4 and TRBJ2-5; 11 bases are shared with TRBD1. Germline-derived CDR1 and CDR2 are SGHNT and YYREEE (reference sequence). The junction had 4 bases not matched to a gene; V was cut back by 7 bases and J by 2 bases. The CDR3 sequence is 14 residues long. The CDR3 coding sequence is TGTGCCAGCCAGGACAGGGGGCCTCAAGAGACCCAGTACTTC. Its translation: CASQDRGPQETQYF.

The chain uses TRBV7-2 and TRBJ2-1; D may be TRBD2 (5 bases). CDR3 size: 15 residues. Germline-derived CDR1 and CDR2 are SGHTA and FQGNSA. V dropped 0 bases and J dropped 3 bases, with 9 bases sitting between them. CDR3 nucleotides: TGTGCCAGCAGCTTAGCGGTCGGGGTCTACAATGAGCAGTTCTTC. The encoded protein is CASSLAVGVYNEQFF.

This clone has a handful of counts. The chain is built from TRBV28 and TRBJ1-2, with TRBD1 identical over 8 bases. Germline CDR1 MDHEN, CDR2 SYDVKM. V dropped 6 bases and J dropped 3; count of bases not matched to a gene: 9. This CDR3 region has 15 residues. The CDR3 DNA is TGTGCCAGCAGCCTTATCGGACAGGGAGACTATGGCTACACCTTC. This translates into CASSLIGQGDYGYTF.

The chain has TRBV11-2 and TRBJ2-2; weak D call: TRBD2 (7 bases). The germline CDR1 and CDR2 sequences are SGHAT and FQNNGV. V shed 2 bases and J shed 3 bases, with 13 bases lying between them. The CDR3 is made up of 16 amino acids. The CDR3 region has the DNA TGTGCCAGCAGCTTAAGGGGGGGCTCAGACACCGGGGAGCTGTTTTTT. This encodes CASSLRGGSDTGELFF.

CDR3 protein: CASSSMVRGARETQYF. DNA of the CDR3: TGTGCCAGCAGCTCTATGGTTCGGGGGGCGCGGGAGACCCAGTACTTC. This sequence joins TRBV11-2 and TRBJ2-5; tentative D call: TRBD2 (7 bases). The V gene lost 4 bases and the J gene lost 5 bases, with 20 bases spanning the gap. Germline V gene data show CDR1 as SGHAT and CDR2 as FQNNGV. The CDR3 covers 16 residues.

This clone was seen just once. The V and J genes are TRBV2 and TRBJ2-2, with D maybe TRBD1 (5 bases). Looked up from germline, CDR1 is SNHLY and CDR2 is FYNNEI. Trimming removed 9 bases at V and 1 base at J, with 9 bases between. This CDR3 comprises 13 residues. CDR3 coding DNA: TGTGCCAGTCTCCAGGGGAACACCGGGGAGCTGTTTTTT. It encodes CASLQGNTGELFF.

This chain connects TRBV18 to TRBJ1-1; D is ambiguous. CDR3 length: 13 residues. Between the trimmed V and J ends, which lost 3 bases and 0 bases, there was a span of 5 bases. Germline V lookup: CDR1 KGHSH, CDR2 LQKENI. CDR3 in amino acids: CASSPQLNTEAFF. CDR3 nucleotides: TGTGCCAGCTCACCGCAGCTGAACACTGAAGCTTTCTTT.

This chain uses TRBV15 with TRBJ1-2, with no clear D. Trimming removed 0 bases at V and 5 bases at J, with 10 bases between. The CDR3 has 14 amino acids. Germline CDR1 LNHNV, CDR2 YYDKDF (reference sequence). The CDR3 coding sequence is TGTGCCACCAGCAGAGACCCGGTCAGGTATGGCTACACCTTC. Translated: CATSRDPVRYGYTF.

CDR3 in amino acids: CASKEEGGGADTQYF. The CDR3 DNA is TGTGCCAGCAAGGAAGAGGGAGGAGGCGCAGATACGCAGTATTTT. This sequence joins TRBV2 and TRBJ2-3; D may be TRBD2 (6 bases). CDR3 length: 15 residues. Germline V gives CDR1 SNHLY, CDR2 FYNNEI. Trimming pared 7 bases from V and 4 bases from J, leaving 18 bases between.

In nucleotides, the CDR3 is TGTGCCAGCAGCTCGGCCGGACTAGCGGGCTACGAGCAGTACTTC. Residues: CASSSAGLAGYEQYF. This chain uses TRBV11-3 with TRBJ2-7; 11 bases agree with TRBD2. Trimming removed 4 bases from V and 3 bases from J; junction bases left unmatched: 5. CDR1 is SGHNT and CDR2 is YENEEA in the germline V gene. The CDR3 sequence is 15 residues long.

This clone was observed a single time. The V and J genes are TRBV4-3 and TRBJ2-7, with 8 bases lining up with TRBD1. V lost 0 bases to trimming and J lost 6 bases; unmatched junction nucleotides: 10. This CDR3 contains 16 residues. Germline CDR1 is LGHNA and CDR2 is YSLEER. Here the CDR3 DNA reads TGCGCCAGCAGCCAAGATTACCGGACAGGGCTGTTCGAGCAGTACTTC. This codes for CASSQDYRTGLFEQYF.

The chain recombines TRBV28 with TRBJ2-7; the D call may be TRBD1 or TRBD2 (5 bases each). This CDR3 region has 13 residues. Per the germline V gene, CDR1 is MDHEN and CDR2 is SYDVKM. With 2 bases removed from V and 5 bases from J, the gap between germline ends came to 10 bases. The CDR3 sequence: CASSLAGTDEQYF. The CDR3 nucleotides read TGTGCCAGCAGTTTAGCCGGGACCGACGAGCAGTACTTC.